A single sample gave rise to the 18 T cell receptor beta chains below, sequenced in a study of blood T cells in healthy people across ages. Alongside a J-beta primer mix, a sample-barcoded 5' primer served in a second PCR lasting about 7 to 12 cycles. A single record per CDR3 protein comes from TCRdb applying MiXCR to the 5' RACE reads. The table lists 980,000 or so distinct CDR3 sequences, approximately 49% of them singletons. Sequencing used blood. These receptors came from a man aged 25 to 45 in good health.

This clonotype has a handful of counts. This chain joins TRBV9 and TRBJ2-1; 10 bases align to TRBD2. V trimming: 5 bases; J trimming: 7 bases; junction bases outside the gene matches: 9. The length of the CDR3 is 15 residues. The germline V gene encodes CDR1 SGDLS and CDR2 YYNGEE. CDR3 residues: CASSAGLAAGNEQFF. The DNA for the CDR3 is TGTGCCAGCAGTGCAGGACTAGCGGCGGGGAATGAGCAGTTCTTC.

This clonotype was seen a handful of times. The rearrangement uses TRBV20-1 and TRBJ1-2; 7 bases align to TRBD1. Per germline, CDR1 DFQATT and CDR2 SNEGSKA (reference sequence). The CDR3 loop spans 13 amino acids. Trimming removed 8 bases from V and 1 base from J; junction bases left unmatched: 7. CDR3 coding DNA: TGCAGTTTAACACAGGGGTTTAACTATGGCTACACCTTC. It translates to CSLTQGFNYGYTF.

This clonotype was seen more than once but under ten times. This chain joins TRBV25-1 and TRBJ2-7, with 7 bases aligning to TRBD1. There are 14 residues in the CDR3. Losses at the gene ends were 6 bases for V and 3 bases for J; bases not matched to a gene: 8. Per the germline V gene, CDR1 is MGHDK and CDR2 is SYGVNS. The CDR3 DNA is TGTGCCAGCAGCGACAGGGCATCGAGCTACGAGCAGTACTTC. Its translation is CASSDRASSYEQYF.

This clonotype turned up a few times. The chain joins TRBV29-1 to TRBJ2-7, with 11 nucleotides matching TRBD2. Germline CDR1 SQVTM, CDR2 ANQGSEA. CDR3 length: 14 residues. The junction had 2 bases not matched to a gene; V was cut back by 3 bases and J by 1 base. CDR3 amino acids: CSVEASGGSYEQYF. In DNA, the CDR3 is TGCAGCGTTGAGGCTAGCGGGGGGTCCTACGAGCAGTACTTC.

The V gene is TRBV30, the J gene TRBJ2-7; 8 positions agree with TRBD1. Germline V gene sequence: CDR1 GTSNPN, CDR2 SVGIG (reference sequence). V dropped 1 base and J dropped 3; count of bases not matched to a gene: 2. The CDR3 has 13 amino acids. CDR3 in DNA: TGTGCCTGGAGTGGACAGGGGTTCTACGAGCAGTACTTC. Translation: CAWSGQGFYEQYF.

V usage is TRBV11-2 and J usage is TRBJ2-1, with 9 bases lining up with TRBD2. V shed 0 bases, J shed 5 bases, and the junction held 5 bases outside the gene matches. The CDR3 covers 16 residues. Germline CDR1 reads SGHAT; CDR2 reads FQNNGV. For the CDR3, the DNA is TGTGCCAGCAGCTTAGATCTGACTAGCGGCAACAATGAGCAGTTCTTC. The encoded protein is CASSLDLTSGNNEQFF.

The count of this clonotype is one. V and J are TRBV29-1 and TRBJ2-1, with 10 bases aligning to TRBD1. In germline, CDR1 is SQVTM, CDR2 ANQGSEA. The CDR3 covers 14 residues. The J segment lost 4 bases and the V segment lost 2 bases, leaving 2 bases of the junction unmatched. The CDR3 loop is CSVESGQGYNEQFF. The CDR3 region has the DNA TGCAGCGTTGAATCGGGACAGGGGTACAATGAGCAGTTCTTC.

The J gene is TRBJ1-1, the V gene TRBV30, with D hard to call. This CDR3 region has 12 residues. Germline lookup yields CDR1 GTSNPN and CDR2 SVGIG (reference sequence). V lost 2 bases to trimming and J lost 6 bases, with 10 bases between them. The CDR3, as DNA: TGTGCCTGGAGTCCACTGGGGTCTGAAGCTTTCTTT. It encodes CAWSPLGSEAFF.

CDR3 in DNA: TGTGCCAGCAGCCAAGTCTCCGGGACAACTAATGAAAAACTGTTTTTT. Protein sequence: CASSQVSGTTNEKLFF. The chain recombines TRBV4-2 with TRBJ1-4; no firm D call. The germline V gene encodes CDR1 LGHNA and CDR2 YNFKEQ. V was trimmed by 1 base and J by 0 bases, leaving 9 bases between them. The CDR3 runs to 16 residues.

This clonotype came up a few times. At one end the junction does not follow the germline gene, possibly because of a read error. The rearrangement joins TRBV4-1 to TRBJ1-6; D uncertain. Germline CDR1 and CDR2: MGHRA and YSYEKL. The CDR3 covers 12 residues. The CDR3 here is CASSVDDSPLHF. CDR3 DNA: TGCGCCAGCAGCGTCGATGATTCTCCCCTCCACTTT.

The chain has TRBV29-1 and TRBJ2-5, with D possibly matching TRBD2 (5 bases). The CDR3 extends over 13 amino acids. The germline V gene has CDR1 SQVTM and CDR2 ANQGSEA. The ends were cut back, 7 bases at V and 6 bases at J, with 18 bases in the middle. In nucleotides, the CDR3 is TGCAGCGCCAAAGGCACTAGGCAAAAGACCCAGTACTTC. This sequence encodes CSAKGTRQKTQYF.

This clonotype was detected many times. The chain's CDR3 is CASSPLATGQNQPQHF. The CDR3 bases are TGTGCCAGCAGTCCACTAGCGACGGGGCAAAATCAGCCCCAGCATTTT. This chain joins TRBV27 and TRBJ1-5, with a possible D match to TRBD1 (5 bases). Trimming removed 5 bases at V and 4 bases at J, with 18 bases between. CDR1 and CDR2 (germline): MNHEY, SMNVEV (reference sequence). The length of the CDR3 is 16 residues.

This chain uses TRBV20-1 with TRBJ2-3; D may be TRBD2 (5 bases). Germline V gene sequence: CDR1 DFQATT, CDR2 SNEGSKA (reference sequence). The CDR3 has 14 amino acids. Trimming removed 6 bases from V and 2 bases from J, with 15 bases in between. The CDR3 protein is CSAQRAASTDTQYF. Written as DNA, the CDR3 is TGCAGTGCCCAGAGGGCAGCCTCCACAGATACGCAGTATTTT.

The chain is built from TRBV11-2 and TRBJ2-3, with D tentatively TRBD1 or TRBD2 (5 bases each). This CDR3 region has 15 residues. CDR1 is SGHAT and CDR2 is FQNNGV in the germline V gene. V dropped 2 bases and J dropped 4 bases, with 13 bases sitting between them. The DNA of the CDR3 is TGTGCCAGCAGCTTAATGCAACGGGGCGCAGATACGCAGTATTTT. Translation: CASSLMQRGADTQYF.

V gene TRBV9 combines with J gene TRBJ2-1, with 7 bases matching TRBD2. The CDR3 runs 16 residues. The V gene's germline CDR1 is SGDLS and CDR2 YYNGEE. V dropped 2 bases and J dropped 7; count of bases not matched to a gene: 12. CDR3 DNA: TGTGCCAGCAGCGTTGTTGGGCCAGCGGGGTTGAATGAGCAGTTCTTC. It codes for CASSVVGPAGLNEQFF.

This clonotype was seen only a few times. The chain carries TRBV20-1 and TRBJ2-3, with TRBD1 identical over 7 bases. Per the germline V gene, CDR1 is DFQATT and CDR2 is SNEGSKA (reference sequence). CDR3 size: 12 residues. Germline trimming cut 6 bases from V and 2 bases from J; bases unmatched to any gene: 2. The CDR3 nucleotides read TGCAGTGCGGGACAGACCACAGATACGCAGTATTTT. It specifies CSAGQTTDTQYF.

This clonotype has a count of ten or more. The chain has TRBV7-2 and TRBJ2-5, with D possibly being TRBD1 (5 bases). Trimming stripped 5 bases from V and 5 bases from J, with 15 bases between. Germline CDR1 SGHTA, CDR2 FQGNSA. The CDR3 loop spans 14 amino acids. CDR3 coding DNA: TGTGCCAGCAGCCTTTACAGTGGGGCGGAGACCCAGTACTTC. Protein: CASSLYSGAETQYF.

The CDR3 sequence: CASSPQGTAPYEQYF. The CDR3 DNA sequence: TGCGCCAGCAGTCCGCAGGGGACAGCCCCATACGAGCAGTACTTC. The chain carries TRBV5-1 and TRBJ2-7; TRBD1 matches at 7 bases. With 5 bases clipped from V and 4 bases from J, the junction kept 12 bases outside the gene matches. This CDR3 is built from 15 residues. Germline values: CDR1 SGHRS, CDR2 YFSETQ.